This is a list of T cell receptor beta chains from one sample in a study of monozygotic twins with inflammatory bowel disease. Reanalyzing the 5' RACE reads, TCRdb keeps one entry per CDR3 protein, without DNA. This table holds fewer than 350,000 distinct CDR3 sequences. Sequenced input: blood. These TCRs come from a human donor with ulcerative colitis or Crohn's disease, or a healthy co-twin of an affected twin (not recorded which). Both conserved end residues are part of each CDR3. The order of the fields is V gene, J gene, CDR3 protein.

V gene: TRBV5-1; J gene: TRBJ2-2; CDR3 protein: CASSLSPGTGVNTGELFF
V gene: TRBV19; J gene: TRBJ1-2; CDR3 protein: CASSIELSGDGNFYGYTF
V gene: TRBV29-1; J gene: TRBJ2-2; CDR3 protein: CSAAGGPSGELFF
V gene: TRBV4-2; J gene: TRBJ2-7; CDR3 protein: CASSTPGTSTEQYF
V gene: TRBV20-1; J gene: TRBJ2-7; CDR3 protein: CSASAGGGAYEQYF
V gene: TRBV30; J gene: TRBJ2-7; CDR3 protein: CAWSVRQGTYEQYF
V gene: TRBV5-4; J gene: TRBJ1-6; CDR3 protein: CASSLESSPLHF
V gene: TRBV19; J gene: TRBJ2-2; CDR3 protein: CASSFPELPGELFF
V gene: TRBV19; J gene: TRBJ2-7; CDR3 protein: CASGTSGSWGNEQYF
V gene: TRBV11-2; J gene: TRBJ2-3; CDR3 protein: CASSKDWTGGRFTTDTQYF
V gene: TRBV5-1; J gene: TRBJ2-7; CDR3 protein: CASSAGSYEQYF
V gene: TRBV5-4; J gene: TRBJ2-1; CDR3 protein: CASSTSAAYNEQFF
V gene: TRBV7-6; J gene: TRBJ2-1; CDR3 protein: CASSVEGAFTGEQFF
V gene: TRBV3-1; J gene: TRBJ1-1; CDR3 protein: CASSHARLNGGTEAFF
V gene: TRBV20-1; J gene: TRBJ2-1; CDR3 protein: CSASIPGKPCNEQFF
V gene: TRBV15; J gene: TRBJ2-3; CDR3 protein: CATSTEGSHSTDTQYF
V gene: TRBV6-2/TRBV6-3; J gene: TRBJ1-5; CDR3 protein: CASSYRGVSSNQPQHF
V gene: TRBV6-2/TRBV6-3; J gene: TRBJ2-5; CDR3 protein: CASRSGGPQYF
V gene: TRBV9; J gene: TRBJ2-2; CDR3 protein: CASRSDVGGTGELFF
V gene: TRBV6-2/TRBV6-3; J gene: TRBJ1-5; CDR3 protein: CASTVGLMGNQPQHF
V gene: TRBV29-1; J gene: TRBJ2-5; CDR3 protein: CSVAQTSGKETQYF
V gene: TRBV5-1; J gene: TRBJ2-1; CDR3 protein: CASSFGQGALLNEQFF
V gene: TRBV29-1; J gene: TRBJ1-1; CDR3 protein: CSVHESNTEAFF
V gene: TRBV12-3/TRBV12-4; J gene: TRBJ2-3; CDR3 protein: CASSRYSGPGQRSTDTQYF
V gene: TRBV28; J gene: TRBJ2-5; CDR3 protein: CASKGQGHQETQYF
V gene: TRBV6-1; J gene: TRBJ1-2; CDR3 protein: CASTRDRGGGYTF
V gene: TRBV20-1; J gene: TRBJ2-3; CDR3 protein: CSAPPGARTDTQYF
V gene: TRBV10-3; J gene: TRBJ2-5; CDR3 protein: CATRGTQETQYF
V gene: TRBV4-3; J gene: TRBJ1-2; CDR3 protein: CASSPVGTNYGYTF
V gene: TRBV6-2/TRBV6-3; J gene: TRBJ2-3; CDR3 protein: CVSSYSAGETDTQYF
V gene: TRBV7-6; J gene: TRBJ2-1; CDR3 protein: CASSTEGLINEQFF
V gene: TRBV5-1; J gene: TRBJ1-1; CDR3 protein: CASSLMGPMNTEAFF
V gene: TRBV29-1; J gene: TRBJ2-3; CDR3 protein: CSVERLGGDTQYF
V gene: TRBV20-1; J gene: TRBJ2-3; CDR3 protein: CSASSRYFGTDTQYF
V gene: TRBV5-4; J gene: TRBJ1-1; CDR3 protein: CASSLLGGSTEAFF
V gene: TRBV6-6; J gene: TRBJ2-5; CDR3 protein: CASKRGIQETQYF
V gene: TRBV18; J gene: TRBJ2-2; CDR3 protein: CASSPPGGYHTGELFF
V gene: TRBV5-1; J gene: TRBJ1-1; CDR3 protein: CASSDLPNTEAFF
V gene: TRBV28; J gene: TRBJ2-7; CDR3 protein: CATTSAGTGLNEQYF
V gene: TRBV4-2; J gene: TRBJ2-5; CDR3 protein: CASSQNYAETQYF
V gene: TRBV7-2; J gene: TRBJ2-4; CDR3 protein: CASSSLAGWEDIQYF
V gene: TRBV5-4; J gene: TRBJ2-1; CDR3 protein: CASSYRGNSHNEQFF
V gene: TRBV20-1; J gene: TRBJ1-5; CDR3 protein: CSAREGSPSQPQHF
V gene: TRBV12-3/TRBV12-4; J gene: TRBJ1-6; CDR3 protein: CASSLGQSNSPLHF
V gene: TRBV5-1; J gene: TRBJ1-1; CDR3 protein: CASSLQGLPLEAFF
V gene: TRBV6-2/TRBV6-3; J gene: TRBJ2-2; CDR3 protein: CASSPARDTGELFF
V gene: TRBV15; J gene: TRBJ2-7; CDR3 protein: CATSRGMSGSYEQYF